Below, 6 T cell receptor beta chains from the same sample are listed, as sequenced in a study of radiation and T cells in renal cell carcinoma. The time point: blood 2 weeks post-SBRT. The treatment is: 15 Gy SBRT to primary tumor, nephrectomy 4 weeks later. Clones were read by immunoSEQ multiplex PCR, and TCRdb kept only the in-frame ones, dropping some. The table lists 100,000 to 150,000 clones, around 82% of them singletons. Source: blood, taken from a patient whose treatment included radiotherapy and nephrectomy. All receptors come from a man aged 50-60 years with renal cell carcinoma.

This chain links TRBV18 with TRBJ2-7; 7 bases fit TRBD1. V lost 2 bases and J lost 1; bases outside the gene matches: 5. The CDR3 consists of 15 residues. Germline CDR1 KGHSH, CDR2 LQKENI. CDR3 DNA sequence: TGTGCCAGCTCACCATGGACAGGAAAATCCTACGAGCAGTACTTC. Protein: CASSPWTGKSYEQYF.

This chain uses TRBV28 with TRBJ1-2; D is perhaps TRBD1 (5 bases). Germline V gives CDR1 MDHEN, CDR2 SYDVKM. V lost 3 bases and J lost 3, with 17 bases in between. CDR3 length: 16 amino acids. The CDR3 bases are TGTGCCAGCAGTTTGGAACGACAGAGATTTGACTATGGCTACACCTTC. It yields the protein CASSLERQRFDYGYTF.

The chain carries TRBV10-2 and TRBJ2-5, with 10 bases lining up with TRBD1. Trimming cost V 3 bases and J 7 bases; bases outside gene matches: 23. Germline CDR1 WSHSY, CDR2 SAAADI. The CDR3 covers 20 residues. Here the CDR3 DNA reads TGCGCCAGCAGTGATCCCCCGGGACAGGGGAATGGGGTTCGCGATTGGACCCAGTACTTC. It codes for CASSDPPGQGNGVRDWTQYF.

This clone came up once. J is TRBJ1-1 and V is TRBV6-5; weak D call: TRBD1 (5 bases). Germline V lookup: CDR1 MNHEY, CDR2 SVGAGI. This CDR3 is built from 14 residues. With 6 bases removed from V and 1 base from J, the gap between germline ends came to 12 bases. The CDR3 region is CASRRDVPNTEAFF. The CDR3 bases are TGTGCCAGCAGACGGGACGTACCGAACACTGAAGCTTTCTTT.

V gene TRBV4-1 combines with J gene TRBJ2-3, with 9 bases that match TRBD2. The ends lost 1 base at V and 5 bases at J; junction bases unmatched: 7. There are 16 residues in the CDR3. From germline, CDR1 is MGHRA and CDR2 YSYEKL. The CDR3 DNA is TGCGCCAGCAGCCAAGGACTAGCGGAAGAGGTAGATACGCAGTATTTT. Translating it yields CASSQGLAEEVDTQYF.

This clone showed up just once. Mismatch with germline at one junction end may stem from a read error. The J gene is TRBJ2-3, the V gene TRBV5-1; the match to TRBD2 covers 8 bases. CDR3 length equals 16 residues. Germline V CDR1 and CDR2: SGHRS, YFSETQ. The CDR3: CASTLIGSGGQDTQYF. The CDR3 DNA is TGCGCCAGCACCTTGATCGGATCGGGGGGGCAAGATACGCAGTATTTT.